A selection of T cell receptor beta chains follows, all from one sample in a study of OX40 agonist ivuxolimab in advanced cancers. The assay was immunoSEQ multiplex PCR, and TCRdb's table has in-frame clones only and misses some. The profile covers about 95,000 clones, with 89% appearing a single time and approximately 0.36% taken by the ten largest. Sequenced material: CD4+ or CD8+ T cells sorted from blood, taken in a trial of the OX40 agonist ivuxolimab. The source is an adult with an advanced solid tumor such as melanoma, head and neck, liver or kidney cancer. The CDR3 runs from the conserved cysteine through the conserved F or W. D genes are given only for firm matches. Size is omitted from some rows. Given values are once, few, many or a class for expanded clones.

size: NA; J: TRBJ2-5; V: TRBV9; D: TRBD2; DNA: TGTGCCAGCAGCCCCTATAGCGGGAGGGCCTACGAGACCCAGTACTTC; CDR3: CASSPYSGRAYETQYF
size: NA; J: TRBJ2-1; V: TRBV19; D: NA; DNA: TGTGCCAGTAGGGGGAGTGAGCTAGCCTTAACCAATGAGCAGTTCTTC; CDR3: CASRGSELALTNEQFF
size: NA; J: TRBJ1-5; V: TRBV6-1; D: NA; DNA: TGTGCCAGCATGGGCCGGGAGGGCAATCAGCCCCAGCATTTT; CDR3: CASMGREGNQPQHF
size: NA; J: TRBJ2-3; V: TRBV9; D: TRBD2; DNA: TGTGCCAGCAGCGCCTTTACCGGGGGGAGCACAGATACGCAGTATTTT; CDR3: CASSAFTGGSTDTQYF
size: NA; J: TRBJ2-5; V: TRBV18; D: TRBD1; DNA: TGTGCCAGCTCCCGAGGGACAGGGCCAGAAGAGACCCAGTACTTC; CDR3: CASSRGTGPEETQYF
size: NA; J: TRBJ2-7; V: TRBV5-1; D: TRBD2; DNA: TGCGCCAGCAGCCCGGGACCGGGGGGCGAGCAGTACTTC; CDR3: CASSPGPGGEQYF
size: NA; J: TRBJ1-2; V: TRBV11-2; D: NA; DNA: TGTGCCAGCAGCGGCACAGGGACCTATGGCTACACCTTC; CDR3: CASSGTGTYGYTF
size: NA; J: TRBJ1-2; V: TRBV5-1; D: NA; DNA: TGCGCCAGCACGCAGGGTACGGACTATGGCTACACCTTC; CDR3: CASTQGTDYGYTF
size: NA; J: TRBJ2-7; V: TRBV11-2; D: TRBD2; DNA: TGTGCCAGCAGCTTAGATCTAACTAGCGGGAGACACGAGCAGTACTTC; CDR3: CASSLDLTSGRHEQYF
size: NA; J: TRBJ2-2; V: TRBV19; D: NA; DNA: TGTGCCAGTAGTCCGCGGGTCTTCAACACCGGGGAGCTGTTTTTT; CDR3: CASSPRVFNTGELFF
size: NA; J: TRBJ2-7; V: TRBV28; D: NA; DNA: TGTGCCAGCAGTTTATACCCGGGACTGGGGGGATACGAGCAGTACTTC; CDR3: CASSLYPGLGGYEQYF
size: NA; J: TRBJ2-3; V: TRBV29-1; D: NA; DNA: TGCAGCGTTGACCTTCGGACAGATACGCAGTATTTT; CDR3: CSVDLRTDTQYF
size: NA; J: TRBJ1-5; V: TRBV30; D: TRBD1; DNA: TGTGCCTGGAGTGCCGGGACAGGGACCTCTAGCAATCAGCCCCAGCATTTT; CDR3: CAWSAGTGTSSNQPQHF
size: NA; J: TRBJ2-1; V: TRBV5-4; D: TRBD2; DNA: TGTGCCAGCCAGGGACTAGCGGGGTCCACCTACAATGAGCAGTTCTTC; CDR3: CASQGLAGSTYNEQFF
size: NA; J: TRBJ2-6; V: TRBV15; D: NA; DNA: TGTGCCACCAGCAGAGGTACACAACCGGACGTCCTGACTTTC; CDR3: CATSRGTQPDVLTF
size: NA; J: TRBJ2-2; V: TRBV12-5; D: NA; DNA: TGTGCTAGTGGTTCGGGACTTAGGTCCGGGGAGCTGTTTTTT; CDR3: CASGSGLRSGELFF
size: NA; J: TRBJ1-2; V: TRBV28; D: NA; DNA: TGTGCCAGCACAATAAACGGACAGCAAGACTATGGCTACACCTTC; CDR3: CASTINGQQDYGYTF
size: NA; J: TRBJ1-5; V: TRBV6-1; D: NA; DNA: TGTGCCAGCAGTGAAGTACCCCATCCGCCCCAGCATTTT; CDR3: CASSEVPHPPQHF
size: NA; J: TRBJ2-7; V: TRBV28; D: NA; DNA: TGTGCCAGCAGTTTAGGGAGGCAGGAGGCCTACGAGCAGTACTTC; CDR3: CASSLGRQEAYEQYF
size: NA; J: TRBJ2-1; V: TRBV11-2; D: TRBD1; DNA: TGTGCCAGCAGTCCGCCGGGGACAGGGGCAGATGAGCAGTTCTTC; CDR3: CASSPPGTGADEQFF
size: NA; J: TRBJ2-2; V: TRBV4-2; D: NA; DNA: TGTGCCAGCAGCCAAGTTAAAACACGGAGCACCGGGGAGCTGTTTTTT; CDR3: CASSQVKTRSTGELFF
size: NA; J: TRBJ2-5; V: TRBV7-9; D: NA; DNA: TGTGCCAGCAGCTTATCGACGCCGGAGACCCAGTACTTC; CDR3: CASSLSTPETQYF
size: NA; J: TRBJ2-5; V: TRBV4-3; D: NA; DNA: TGCGCCAGCAGCAAGACCGCACACCAAGAGACCCAGTACTTC; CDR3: CASSKTAHQETQYF
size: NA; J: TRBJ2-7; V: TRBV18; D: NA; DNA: TGTGCCAGCTCACCTGGGGGAATCGCCTACGAGCAGTACTTC; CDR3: CASSPGGIAYEQYF
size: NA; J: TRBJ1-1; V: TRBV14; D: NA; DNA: TGTGCCAGCAGCCACAGGGTGGTGAACACTGAAGCTTTCTTT; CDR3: CASSHRVVNTEAFF
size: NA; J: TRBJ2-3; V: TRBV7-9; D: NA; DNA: TGTGCCAGCAGCTTATCTATCCCGGGAGATACGCAGTATTTT; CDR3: CASSLSIPGDTQYF
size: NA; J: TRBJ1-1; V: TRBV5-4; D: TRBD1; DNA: TGTGCCAGCAGCTTATTTAACAGGGGGAACACTGAAGCTTTCTTT; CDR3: CASSLFNRGNTEAFF
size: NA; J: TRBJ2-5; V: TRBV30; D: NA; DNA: TGTGCCTGGAGTATCTATAGGGCTGCTGGGGAGACCCAGTACTTC; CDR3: CAWSIYRAAGETQYF
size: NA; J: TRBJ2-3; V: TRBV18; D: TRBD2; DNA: TGTGCCAGCTCACGCGGGACTAGCGGAGTCACAGATACGCAGTATTTT; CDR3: CASSRGTSGVTDTQYF
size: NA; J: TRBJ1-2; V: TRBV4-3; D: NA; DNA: TGCGCCAGCAGCCTAAATAGGATGATCTATGGCTACACCTTC; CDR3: CASSLNRMIYGYTF
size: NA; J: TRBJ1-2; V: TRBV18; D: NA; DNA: TGTGCCAGCTCGGATCAGTTAACGTATGGCTACACCTTC; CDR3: CASSDQLTYGYTF
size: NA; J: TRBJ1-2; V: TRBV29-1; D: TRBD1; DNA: TGCAGCGTTGGGAGGCAGGGGGCTTACTATGGCTACACCTTC; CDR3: CSVGRQGAYYGYTF
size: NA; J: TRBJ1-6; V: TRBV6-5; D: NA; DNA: TGTGCCACACGTCTCCAGGGCACCTATAATTCACCCCTCCACTTT; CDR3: CATRLQGTYNSPLHF
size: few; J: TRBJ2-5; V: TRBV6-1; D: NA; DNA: TGTGCCAGTGCCCGCGGACGTCTGTACCAAGAGACCCAGTACTTC; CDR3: CASARGRLYQETQYF
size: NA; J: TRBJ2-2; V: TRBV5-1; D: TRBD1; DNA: TGCGCCAGCAGCTTGTTCGGGACAGGGGACACCGGGGAGCTGTTTTTT; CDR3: CASSLFGTGDTGELFF
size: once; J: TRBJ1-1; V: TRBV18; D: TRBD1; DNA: TGTGCCAGCTCACCGGGGACAGGGGTGAACACTGAAGCTTTCTTT; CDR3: CASSPGTGVNTEAFF
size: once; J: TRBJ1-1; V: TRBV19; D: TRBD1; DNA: TGTGCCAGTAGTACCCGGGACAGCAGATTTGAAGCTTTCTTT; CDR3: CASSTRDSRFEAFF
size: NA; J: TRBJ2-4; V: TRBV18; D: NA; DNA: TGTGCCAGCTCGCTGTCCTCGGACATTCAGTACTTC; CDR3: CASSLSSDIQYF
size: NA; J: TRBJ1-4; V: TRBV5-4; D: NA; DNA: TGTGCCAGCAGCTTGGCTACAGTGGGGGGAAATGGAAAACTGTTTTTT; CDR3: CASSLATVGGNGKLFF
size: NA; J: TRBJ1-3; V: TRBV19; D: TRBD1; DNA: TGTGCCAGTAGTCGCCTCAGGGACAGGGCAAGAGGAAACACCATATATTTT; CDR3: CASSRLRDRARGNTIYF
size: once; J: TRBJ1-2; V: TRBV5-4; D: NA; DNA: TGTGCCAGCAGCTTGGTAGAGGCAGAGACCTACACCTTC; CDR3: CASSLVEAETYTF
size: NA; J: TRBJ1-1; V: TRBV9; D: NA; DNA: TGTGCCAGCAGCTCCTACCGGGACGGAGAAGCTTTCTTT; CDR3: CASSSYRDGEAFF
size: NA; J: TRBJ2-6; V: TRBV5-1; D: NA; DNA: TGCGCCAGCAGCTTGAACATGGGACGCTTCACTGGGGCCAACGTCCTGACTTTC; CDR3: CASSLNMGRFTGANVLTF
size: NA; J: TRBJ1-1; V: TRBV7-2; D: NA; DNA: TGTGCCAGCAGCTTAGATCCGGATTCCGGAACTGAAGCTTTCTTT; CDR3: CASSLDPDSGTEAFF
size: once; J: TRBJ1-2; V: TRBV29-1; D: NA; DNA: TGCAGCGTTCGCCCGGACAGCAACTATGGCTACACCTTC; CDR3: CSVRPDSNYGYTF
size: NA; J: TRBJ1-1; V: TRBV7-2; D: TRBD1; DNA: TGTGCCAGCAGCTTTGCAGGGGGCGCATTAGACACTGAAGCTTTCTTT; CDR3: CASSFAGGALDTEAFF
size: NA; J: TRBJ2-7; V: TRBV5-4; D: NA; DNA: TGTGCCAGCAGCTTGATAACTACATCAAGCTACGAGCAGTACTTC; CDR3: CASSLITTSSYEQYF
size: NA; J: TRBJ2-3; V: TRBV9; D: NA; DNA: TGTGCCAGCAGCGTAGGAAACGGTCTCACAGATACGCAGTATTTT; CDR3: CASSVGNGLTDTQYF
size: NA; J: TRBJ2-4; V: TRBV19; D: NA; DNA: TGTGCCAGTAGTTTCGCGTCAGGGGTCAACATTCAGTACTTC; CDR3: CASSFASGVNIQYF
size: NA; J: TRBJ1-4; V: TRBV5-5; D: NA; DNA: TGTGCCAGCAGCTTGACAGGCTCCAACCCTCCTGAAAAACTGTTTTTT; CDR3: CASSLTGSNPPEKLFF
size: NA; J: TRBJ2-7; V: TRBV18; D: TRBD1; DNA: TGTGCCAGCTCACCGCGTCCGGACAGGGTTTTAGAGCAGTACTTC; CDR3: CASSPRPDRVLEQYF
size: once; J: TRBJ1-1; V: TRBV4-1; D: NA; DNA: TGCGCCAGCAGCCAAGAGGCGGCCATGAACACTGAAGCTTTCTTT; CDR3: CASSQEAAMNTEAFF
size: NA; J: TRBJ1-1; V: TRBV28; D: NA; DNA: TGTGCCAGCCAAGAACAGAACACTGAAGCTTTCTTT; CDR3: CASQEQNTEAFF
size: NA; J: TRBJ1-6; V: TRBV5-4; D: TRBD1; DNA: TGTGCCAGCAGCCCACGGACAGGGGGGTCAAATTCACCCCTCCACTTT; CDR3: CASSPRTGGSNSPLHF
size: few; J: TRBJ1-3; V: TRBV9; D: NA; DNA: TGTGCCAGCAGCGTAAGGGGGGCGGAAGGAAACACCATATATTTT; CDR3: CASSVRGAEGNTIYF
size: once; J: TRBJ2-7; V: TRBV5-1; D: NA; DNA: TGCGCCAGCAGCCTTATCGACACCTCCTACGAGCAGTACTTC; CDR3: CASSLIDTSYEQYF
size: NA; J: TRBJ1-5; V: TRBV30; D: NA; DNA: TGTGCCTGGAGGTCGGAGACTGTGGGGCCCCAGCATTTT; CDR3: CAWRSETVGPQHF